Listed below are T cell receptor beta chains from one sample, sequenced in a study of neurological immune-mediated disorders. TCRdb used MiXCR to reprocess the 5' RACE reads, holding one entry per CDR3 protein. The repertoire has fewer than 90,000 distinct CDR3 sequences, roughly 5.5% of them found once; the top ten carry roughly 7%. The source material was PBMCs. These receptors came from a man aged 18 to 30 with multiple sclerosis. Each CDR3 is given with its conserved first and last residue. The D gene is left open where the match is weak. Only some rows state a clone size, as once, few, many or a class for expanded clones.

TRBV7-2,TRBD1,TRBJ1-5,.,CASSSHRGNQPQNF,TGTGCCAGCAGCTCACACAGGGGCAATCAGCCCCAGAATTTT
TRBV6-5,TRBD1,TRBJ2-1,many,CASSVPRTGEGSEQFF,TGTGCCAGCAGTGTGCCCAGGACAGGGGAAGGTAGTGAGCAGTTCTTC
TRBV5-1,.,TRBJ2-3,many,CASSLSQVGTDTQYF,TGCGCCAGCAGCTTGTCTCAGGTCGGCACAGATACGCAGTATTTT
TRBV5-1,.,TRBJ2-2,many,CASSLGGRRELFF,TGCGCCAGCAGCTTGGGAGGAAGAAGGGAGCTGTTTTTT
TRBV20-1,.,TRBJ2-2,many,CSARTGTDWTGELFF,TGCAGTGCTCGGACCGGGACGGACTGGACCGGGGAGCTGTTTTTT
TRBV28,.,TRBJ1-3,few,CASSLYVGGWRKTIYF,TGTGCCAGCAGTTTATACGTCGGGGGTTGGAGAAAAACCATATATTTT
TRBV7-9,TRBD1,TRBJ2-7,many,CASSRRAGQGVVEQYF,TGTGCCAGCAGCCGAAGAGCGGGACAGGGAGTTGTCGAGCAGTACTTC
TRBV27,.,TRBJ1-1,many,CASSFAGNTEAFF,TGTGCCAGCAGTTTCGCGGGGAACACTGAAGCTTTCTTT
TRBV20-1,TRBD1,TRBJ1-2,many,CSARGQGTNYGYTF,TGCAGTGCTAGGGGACAGGGAACTAACTATGGCTACACCTTC
TRBV5-1,TRBD2,TRBJ2-7,many,CASSYLGTSAYEQYF,TGCGCCAGCAGCTACTTGGGGACTAGCGCCTACGAGCAGTACTTC
TRBV6-4,TRBD1,TRBJ1-1,many,CASSRGLNTEAFF,TGTGCCAGCAGCAGGGGGCTGAACACTGAAGCTTTCTTT
TRBV7-8,TRBD1,TRBJ1-6,.,CASSTTGQGVSPLNF,TGTGCCAGCAGCACTACGGGACAGGGGGTTTCACCCCTCAACTTT
TRBV11-2,.,TRBJ2-7,many,CASSLEAGDEQYF,TGTGCCAGCAGCTTAGAGGCAGGGGACGAGCAGTACTTC
TRBV20-1,TRBD1,TRBJ2-7,many,CSASSRTGQIYEQYF,TGCAGTGCCTCTAGCCGGACAGGGCAAATCTACGAGCAGTACTTC
TRBV5-4,.,TRBJ2-5,many,CASFFSGQQETQYF,TGTGCCAGCTTTTTTTCGGGCCAACAAGAGACCCAGTACTTC
TRBV24-1,.,TRBJ2-3,many,CATSEGPASTDTQYF,TGTGCCACCAGTGAAGGGCCGGCGAGCACAGATACGCAGTATTTT
TRBV20-1,.,TRBJ2-5,many,CSAVFIDSSTALETQYF,TGCAGTGCCGTATTCATCGACAGTTCCACCGCCCTAGAGACCCAGTACTTC
TRBV5-5,TRBD1,TRBJ2-1,many,CASSFPQGDNEQFF,TGTGCCAGCAGCTTCCCACAGGGGGACAATGAGCAGTTCTTC
TRBV7-2,.,TRBJ1-6,many,CASSLRFNSPLHF,TGTGCCAGCAGCTTAAGGTTTAATTCACCCCTCCACTTT
TRBV6-4,.,TRBJ2-2,.,CASSEHPTGELFF,TGTGCCAGCAGTGAGCACCCCACCGGGGAGCTGTTTTTT
TRBV19,.,TRBJ1-2,many,CASSPLTGINYGYTF,TGTGCCAGTTCTCCCCTTACAGGGATAAACTATGGCTACACCTTC
TRBV18,.,TRBJ1-1,.,CASSTIPGRNTEAFF,TGTGCCAGCTCAACCATTCCAGGGAGGAACACTGAAGCTTTCTTT
TRBV9,.,TRBJ1-2,.,CASSVGPGVGYTF,TGTGCCAGCAGCGTCGGTCCAGGGGTCGGCTACACCTTC
TRBV20-1,.,TRBJ2-3,many,CSADIPRGGGTDTQYF,TGCAGTGCTGATATACCGCGGGGCGGGGGCACAGATACGCAGTATTTT
TRBV6-4,.,TRBJ2-2,.,CASSGDTNTGELFF,TGTGCCAGCAGTGGGGACACGAACACCGGGGAGCTGTTTTTT
TRBV5-1,TRBD1,TRBJ1-1,many,CASSLGQGRAFF,TGCGCCAGCAGCTTGGGACAGGGGCGGGCTTTCTTT
TRBV6-2/TRBV6-3,.,TRBJ2-2,many,CASRGATNTGELFF,TGTGCCAGCAGAGGGGCAACGAACACCGGGGAGCTGTTTTTT
TRBV6-6,.,TRBJ1-1,many,CASSITENTEAFF,TGTGCCAGCAGTATCACAGAGAACACTGAAGCTTTCTTT
TRBV5-6,TRBD1,TRBJ2-3,many,CASGTGTADTQYF,TGTGCCAGCGGCACGGGGACAGCAGATACGCAGTATTTT
TRBV28,TRBD1,TRBJ2-7,many,CASSGDRGLPRNEQYF,TGTGCCAGCAGTGGGGACAGGGGCCTCCCCCGGAACGAGCAGTACTTC
TRBV7-2,TRBD2,TRBJ2-5,many,CASSSLAGGLGETQYF,TGTGCCAGCAGCTCTCTAGCGGGAGGTTTAGGAGAGACCCAGTACTTC
TRBV12-3/TRBV12-4,TRBD1,TRBJ1-1,many,CASSLGQGASEAFF,TGTGCCAGCAGTTTGGGCCAGGGGGCAAGTGAAGCTTTCTTT
TRBV5-1,.,TRBJ1-2,many,CASSSDGSYGYTF,TGCGCCAGCAGCTCTGACGGAAGCTATGGCTACACCTTC
TRBV15,.,TRBJ2-1,many,CATHRGSSYNEQFF,TGTGCCACCCATCGCGGAAGCTCCTACAATGAGCAGTTCTTC
TRBV7-6,.,TRBJ1-2,many,CASSLGAGTTYGYTF,TGTGCCAGCAGCTTAGGGGCCGGGACAACCTATGGCTACACCTTC
TRBV18,TRBD2,TRBJ2-7,few,CASSPPLAGTYEQYF,TGTGCCAGCTCTCCGCCCCTAGCGGGTACGTACGAGCAGTACTTC
TRBV6-5,.,TRBJ2-6,many,CASKLGGSGANVLTF,TGTGCCAGCAAGCTGGGGGGCTCTGGGGCCAACGTCCTGACTTTC
TRBV9,.,TRBJ1-1,many,CASSQEGPNTEAFF,TGTGCCAGCAGCCAAGAAGGACCAAACACTGAAGCTTTCTTT
TRBV5-1,.,TRBJ2-3,many,CASSLVRFDTQYF,TGCGCCAGCAGCTTGGTGAGGTTCGATACGCAGTATTTT
TRBV10-3,.,TRBJ2-2,many,CAITGQEGPGELFF,TGTGCCATCACGGGTCAGGAAGGGCCCGGGGAGCTGTTTTTT
TRBV7-3,.,TRBJ1-1,many,CASSFGGGNTEAFF,TGTGCCAGCAGCTTCGGTGGGGGGAACACTGAAGCTTTCTTT